The 26 T cell receptor beta chains presented below share a single source sample, sequenced in a study of T-cell reconstitution after alpha-beta-depleted transplantation in children. Unique molecular identifiers were built into the TCRbeta library. TCRdb ran MiXCR on the PCR reads and lists one entry per CDR3 protein. The sample yields fewer than 150,000 distinct CDR3 sequences, 8.5% to 10% seen once. Sequencing used PBMCs, mostly from graft donor cells, obtained 180 days after TCRalphabeta/CD19-depleted stem cell transplant. All receptors derive from a girl under three years old who had a stem cell transplant for combined immunodeficiency, so the T cells may come from the graft donor.

This chain joins TRBV20-1 and TRBJ2-7, with TRBD2 as a possible D gene (6 bases). Germline values: CDR1 DFQATT, CDR2 SNEGSKA (reference sequence). CDR3 length: 12 residues. Trimming stripped 3 bases from V and 3 bases from J, with 9 bases between. The CDR3 DNA is TGCAGTGCTAGCGGGAGTGGCTACGAGCAGTACTTC. This sequence encodes CSASGSGYEQYF.

In this sample, this clonotype turned up a few times. The chain recombines TRBV7-2 with TRBJ2-5; D is uncertain. The V end lost 1 base, the J end lost 3 bases, and 12 bases lay between the germline ends. Germline loops: CDR1 SGHTA, CDR2 FQGNSA. The CDR3 totals 15 residues. The CDR3 sequence: CASSLESWSKETQYF. CDR3 sequence (DNA): TGTGCCAGCAGCTTAGAAAGTTGGTCAAAAGAGACCCAGTACTTC. Looking up the rest from reference TRBV7-2 and TRBJ2-5 gives the full variable domain: GAGVSQSPSNKVTEKGKDVELRCDPISGHTALYWYRQSLGQGLEFLIYFQGNSAPDKSGLPSDRFSAERTGGSVSTLTIQRTQQEDSAVYLCASSLESWSKETQYFGPGTRLLVL.

The chain couples TRBV7-6 to TRBJ2-5, with TRBD1 as a possible D gene (5 bases). CDR3 size: 15 residues. Looked up from germline, CDR1 is SGHVS and CDR2 is FNYEAQ. Trimming left V 5 bases short and J 5 bases short, with 18 bases between. The CDR3 region has the DNA TGTGCCAGCAGCGACGGACGGCGACAGTTGGAGACCCAGTACTTC. Translation: CASSDGRRQLETQYF.

This clonotype has more than one count but fewer than ten. The rearrangement joins TRBV12-3 or TRBV12-4 to TRBJ2-3; TRBD2 matches at 10 bases. CDR3 length: 15 amino acids. V lost 4 bases and J lost 0; bases outside the gene matches: 1. This chain's CDR3 is CASSSGLASTDTQYF. The CDR3 DNA sequence: TGTGCCAGCAGTTCGGGACTAGCGAGCACAGATACGCAGTATTTT.

This clonotype was counted at least ten times. This chain joins TRBV12-3 or TRBV12-4 and TRBJ2-2; the D gene is possibly TRBD1 (5 bases). This CDR3 comprises 14 residues. The germline V and J ends were trimmed by 5 bases and 1 base, with 8 bases remaining between them. CDR3 in DNA: TGTGCCAGCAGTCGACAGAGGAACACCGGGGAGCTGTTTTTT. This encodes CASSRQRNTGELFF.

The rearrangement uses TRBV7-9 and TRBJ2-3; 9 positions agree with TRBD1. V was pared by 5 bases and J by 8 bases, with 11 bases of the junction left unmatched. The CDR3 sequence is 15 residues long. From germline, CDR1 is SEHNR and CDR2 FQNEAQ (reference sequence). The CDR3 DNA reads TGTGCCAGCAGCCGTACCGCGACAGGGGGATCTACGCAGTATTTT. Residues: CASSRTATGGSTQYF.

This clonotype was seen a handful of times. V is TRBV12-3 or TRBV12-4 and J is TRBJ2-7; D gene uncertain. V was pared by 6 bases and J by 6 bases, with 18 bases between. CDR3 size: 14 residues. The CDR3 loop reads CASSHTSGLGEQYF. CDR3 nucleotides: TGTGCCAGCAGCCACACGTCCGGCTTGGGCGAGCAGTACTTC.

This clonotype was detected only a few times. V is TRBV10-3 and J is TRBJ2-4; no reliable D call. The V end was cut by 1 base, the J end by 1 base, with 8 bases between. The CDR3 sequence is 15 residues long. The V gene's germline CDR1 is ENHRY and CDR2 SYGVKD. The CDR3 spells CAISEWRAAKNIQYF. As DNA, the CDR3 is TGTGCCATCAGTGAGTGGCGAGCGGCCAAAAACATTCAGTACTTC.

This clonotype was counted a few times. The V and J genes are TRBV10-3 and TRBJ1-2; 10 positions agree with TRBD1. Trimming removed 6 bases from V and 7 bases from J; junction bases left unmatched: 14. The CDR3 loop spans 16 amino acids. CDR1 is ENHRY and CDR2 is SYGVKD in the germline V gene. The CDR3 DNA follows: TGTGCCATCAGCGACGGGACAGGGGATTTCGTACTTGGCTACACCTTC. Protein: CAISDGTGDFVLGYTF.

This clonotype was detected a few times. The V call is TRBV2, the J call TRBJ2-2; weak D call: TRBD1 (5 bases). With 4 bases removed from V and 5 bases from J, the gap between germline ends came to 8 bases. Germline loops: CDR1 SNHLY, CDR2 FYNNEI. This CDR3 spans 13 amino acids. The CDR3: CASSGQLTGELFF. CDR3 DNA: TGTGCCAGCAGTGGACAGTTAACCGGGGAGCTGTTTTTT.

This clonotype was picked up many times. The V call is TRBV21-1, the J call TRBJ2-3; the table's TRBD2 call for D was not verified on the DNA. TRBV21-1 is reported as a pseudogene. There are 17 residues in the CDR3. CDR3 amino acids: CASSKGVTSGCTDTQYF. The CDR3 DNA follows: TGTGCCAGCAGCAAAGGTGTGACTAGCGGTTGCACAGATACGCAGTATTTT.

This clonotype was found many times. The rearrangement links TRBV7-9 to TRBJ2-4, with D possibly matching TRBD1 (5 bases). Trimming shortened V by 3 bases and J by 8 bases, and 11 bases separated the two germline ends. The CDR3 is 13 amino acids. Germline V gene sequence: CDR1 SEHNR, CDR2 FQNEAQ (reference sequence). The CDR3 spells CASSFGRVDIQYF. In DNA, the CDR3 is TGTGCCAGCAGCTTTGGCAGGGTGGACATTCAGTACTTC.

In its sample, this clonotype was seen a few times. This rearrangement joins TRBV27 to TRBJ2-5, with D tentatively TRBD1 (5 bases). The CDR3 spans 16 residues. Trimming pared 2 bases from V and 1 base from J, leaving 14 bases between. The germline V gene has CDR1 MNHEY and CDR2 SMNVEV (reference sequence). The chain's CDR3 is CASSLARTTSQETQYF. Written as DNA, the CDR3 is TGTGCCAGCAGTTTAGCACGGACAACCAGCCAAGAGACCCAGTACTTC.

The chain joins TRBV28 to TRBJ2-7; D could derive from TRBD1 or TRBD2 (5 bases each). CDR3 size: 13 residues. V was pared by 5 bases and J by 5 bases, with 13 bases between. Germline V lookup: CDR1 MDHEN, CDR2 SYDVKM. The CDR3 loop is CASSHGTPNEQYF. In nucleotides, the CDR3 is TGTGCCAGCAGTCACGGGACCCCCAACGAGCAGTACTTC.

This chain links TRBV7-9 with TRBJ2-3; 10 bases are shared with TRBD1. Per the germline V gene, CDR1 is SEHNR and CDR2 is FQNEAQ (reference sequence). Trimming at V came to 4 bases and at J to 2 bases, leaving 9 bases not matched to a gene. The CDR3 has 17 amino acids. CDR3 sequence (DNA): TGTGCCAGCAGCTCACTTATGGACAGGGGGGCCACAGATACGCAGTATTTT. Residues: CASSSLMDRGATDTQYF.

This clonotype has only a few counts. This chain uses TRBV25-1 with TRBJ2-7; a possible D gene is TRBD1 (6 bases). Trimming shortened V by 4 bases and J by 3 bases, and 10 bases separated the two germline ends. The CDR3 loop spans 13 amino acids. Germline V gene sequence: CDR1 MGHDK, CDR2 SYGVNS. The CDR3 protein is CASSAQGNYEQYF. The DNA for the CDR3 is TGTGCCAGCAGTGCCCAGGGGAACTACGAGCAGTACTTC.

In this sample, this clonotype turned up a few times. This chain joins TRBV7-2 and TRBJ2-3; possibly TRBD1 for D (5 bases). The length of the CDR3 is 13 residues. Trimming took off 9 bases at V and 4 bases at J, with 14 bases between the two ends. Germline V gene lookup returns CDR1 SGHTA and CDR2 FQGNSA. The CDR3 DNA sequence: TGTGCCAGTAGACAGCTGGGGCCAGATACGCAGTATTTT. Translating gives CASRQLGPDTQYF. Full variable domain (remainder filled in from reference TRBV7-2 and TRBJ2-3): GAGVSQSPSNKVTEKGKDVELRCDPISGHTALYWYRQSLGQGLEFLIYFQGNSAPDKSGLPSDRFSAERTGGSVSTLTIQRTQQEDSAVYLCASRQLGPDTQYFGPGTRLTVL.

In its sample, this clonotype was seen many times. The CDR3 sequence is CASSPHGSGGTQYF. The DNA of the CDR3 is TGTGCCAGCAGTCCCCACGGTTCAGGGGGTACGCAGTATTTT. The chain links TRBV12-3 or TRBV12-4 to TRBJ2-3, with 7 nucleotides matching TRBD1. CDR3 size: 14 residues. Unmatched junction bases numbered 10, after V lost 5 bases and J lost 8 bases.

This clonotype has at least ten counts. The rearrangement joins TRBV12-3 or TRBV12-4 to TRBJ2-7; D could derive from TRBD1 or TRBD2 (5 bases each). Deletions cut 3 bases from V and 2 bases from J, with 23 bases between. The CDR3 totals 18 residues. CDR3 amino acids: CASSFHYGDRDGPYEQYF. The CDR3 DNA sequence: TGTGCCAGCAGTTTCCACTATGGGGACCGGGACGGCCCCTACGAGCAGTACTTC.

This clonotype appeared a few times. The chain links TRBV5-6 to TRBJ2-5; TRBD1 matches at 8 bases. CDR3 length: 15 residues. CDR1 is SGHDT, CDR2 YYEEEE, per germline. V shed 6 bases, J shed 4 bases, and the junction held 11 bases outside the gene matches. The CDR3: CASTVAGGVRETQYF. The CDR3 DNA reads as TGTGCCAGCACCGTCGCAGGGGGCGTGCGAGAGACCCAGTACTTC.

The chain carries TRBV6-1 and TRBJ2-5; 8 nucleotides match TRBD2. Losses at the gene ends were 5 bases for V and 7 bases for J; bases not matched to a gene: 12. This CDR3 region has 15 residues. CDR1 is MNHNS and CDR2 is SASEGT in the germline V gene. The CDR3 is CASSRGLDPRGTQYF. The CDR3 region has the DNA TGTGCCAGCAGTAGGGGACTAGACCCTCGTGGGACCCAGTACTTC.

The CDR3 sequence: CASSPRRGPGELFF. The CDR3 coding sequence is TGTGCCAGCAGCCCAAGGAGGGGGCCCGGGGAGCTGTTTTTT. The chain has TRBV7-8 and TRBJ2-2, with TRBD1 as a possible D gene (7 bases). The V gene's germline CDR1 is SGHVS and CDR2 FQNEAQ. The CDR3 runs to 14 residues. The germline V and J ends were trimmed by 5 bases and 6 bases, with 13 bases remaining between them.

The chain uses TRBV7-2 and TRBJ2-3, with 12 bases aligning to TRBD2. The CDR3 has 16 amino acids. J was trimmed by 2 bases and V by 3 bases; bases with no gene match: 3. Germline V gene sequence: CDR1 SGHTA, CDR2 FQGNSA. Here the CDR3 reads CASSFLAGGVTDTQYF. As DNA, the CDR3 is TGTGCCAGCAGCTTTCTAGCGGGGGGGGTCACAGATACGCAGTATTTT. Looking up the rest from reference TRBV7-2 and TRBJ2-3 gives the full variable domain: GAGVSQSPSNKVTEKGKDVELRCDPISGHTALYWYRQSLGQGLEFLIYFQGNSAPDKSGLPSDRFSAERTGGSVSTLTIQRTQQEDSAVYLCASSFLAGGVTDTQYFGPGTRLTVL.

The chain employs TRBV7-8 and TRBJ2-1; no clear D. Germline V gene sequence: CDR1 SGHVS, CDR2 FQNEAQ. Trimming pared 1 base from V and 6 bases from J, leaving 7 bases between. The CDR3 sequence is 13 residues long. The CDR3 loop reads CASSLVASNEQFF. CDR3 nucleotides: TGTGCCAGCAGCTTAGTCGCGAGCAATGAGCAGTTCTTC.

This clonotype showed up just a few times. The genes are TRBV12-3 or TRBV12-4 and TRBJ2-2, with 13 positions matching TRBD2. This CDR3 contains 16 residues. The J segment lost 6 bases and the V segment lost 6 bases, leaving 7 bases of the junction unmatched. CDR3 bases: TGTGCCAGCAGGGCGACTAGCGGGGGGTATGCCGGGGAGCTGTTTTTT. Translating gives CASRATSGGYAGELFF.

The rearrangement uses TRBV6-2 or TRBV6-3 and TRBJ2-7; TRBD1 matches 7 bases. Unmatched junction bases numbered 6, after V lost 2 bases and J lost 2 bases. CDR1 MNHEY and CDR2 SVGEGT come from the germline V gene. The CDR3 totals 15 residues. The CDR3 DNA follows: TGTGCCAGCAGTTACAGGGACAGTACAACCTACGAGCAGTACTTC. Its translation: CASSYRDSTTYEQYF.